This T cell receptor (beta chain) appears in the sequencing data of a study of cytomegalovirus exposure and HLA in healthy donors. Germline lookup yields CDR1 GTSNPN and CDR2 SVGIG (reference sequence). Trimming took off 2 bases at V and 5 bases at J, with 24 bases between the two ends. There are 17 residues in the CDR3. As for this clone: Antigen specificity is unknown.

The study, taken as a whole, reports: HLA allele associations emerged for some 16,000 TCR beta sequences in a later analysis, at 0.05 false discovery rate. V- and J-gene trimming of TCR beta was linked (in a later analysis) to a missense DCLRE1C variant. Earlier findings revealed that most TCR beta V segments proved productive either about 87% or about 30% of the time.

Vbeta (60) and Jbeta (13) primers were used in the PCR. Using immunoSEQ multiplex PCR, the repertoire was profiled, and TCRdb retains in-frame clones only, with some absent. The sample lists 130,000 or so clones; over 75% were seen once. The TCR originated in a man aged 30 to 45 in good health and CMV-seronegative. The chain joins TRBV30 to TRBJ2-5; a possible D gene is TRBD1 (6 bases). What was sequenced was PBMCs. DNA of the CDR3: TGTGCCTGGAGTAATTATTGGGGGCGAGAAAGGTGGGAGACCCAGTACTTC. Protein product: CAWSNYWGRERWETQYF.